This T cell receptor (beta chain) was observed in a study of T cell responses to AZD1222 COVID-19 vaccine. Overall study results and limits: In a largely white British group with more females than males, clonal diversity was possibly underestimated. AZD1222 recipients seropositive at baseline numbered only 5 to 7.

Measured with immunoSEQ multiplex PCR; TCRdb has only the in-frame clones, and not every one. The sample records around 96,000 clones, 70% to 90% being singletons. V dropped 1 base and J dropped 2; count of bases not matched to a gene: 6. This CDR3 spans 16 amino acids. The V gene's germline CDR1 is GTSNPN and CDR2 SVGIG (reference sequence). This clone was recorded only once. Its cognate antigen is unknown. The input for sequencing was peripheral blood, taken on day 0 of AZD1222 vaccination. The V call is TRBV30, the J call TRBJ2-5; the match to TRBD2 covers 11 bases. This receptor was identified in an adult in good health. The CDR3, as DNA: TGTGCCTGGAGTGGGGGGGGACTAGCGGCACAAGAGACCCAGTACTTC. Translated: CAWSGGGLAAQETQYF. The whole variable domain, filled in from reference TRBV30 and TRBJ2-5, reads SQTIHQWPATLVQPVGSPLSLECTVEGTSNPNLYWYRQAAGRGLQLLFYSVGIGQISSEVPQNLSASRPQDRQFILSSKKLLLSDSGFYLCAWSGGGLAAQETQYFGPGTRLLVL.